This T cell receptor (beta chain) was identified during a study of shared clonotypes between healthy human individuals. The method was immunoSEQ multiplex PCR; TCRdb's version includes in-frame clones alone and lacks a portion of them. The table lists 2 million to 2.5 million clones, approximately 90% of them singletons. In this sample, this clone turned up once. Trimming removed 2 bases from V and 0 bases from J; junction bases left unmatched: 14. Germline V gene lookup returns CDR1 LNHNV and CDR2 YYDKDF (reference sequence). This CDR3 has 20 residues. The chain joins TRBV15 to TRBJ2-1; 9 nucleotides align to TRBD1. Source material: naive CD4+ T cells from PBMCs. Subset specified: CD45RA+ positively selected. The receptor's source is a man younger than 35 in good health. Some clones in this sample may be carry-over from other donors' samples. CDR3 sequence: CATSRPTGTGKRGSYNEQFF. DNA for the CDR3: TGTGCCACCAGCAGACCTACCGGGACAGGGAAGCGGGGCTCCTACAATGAGCAGTTCTTC. Full variable domain (outside the CDR3, taken from reference TRBV15 and TRBJ2-1): DAMVIQNPRYQVTQFGKPVTLSCSQTLNHNVMYWYQQKSSQAPKLLFHYYDKDFNNEADTPDNFQSRRPNTSFCFLDIRSPGLGDTAMYLCATSRPTGTGKRGSYNEQFFGPGTRLTVL.